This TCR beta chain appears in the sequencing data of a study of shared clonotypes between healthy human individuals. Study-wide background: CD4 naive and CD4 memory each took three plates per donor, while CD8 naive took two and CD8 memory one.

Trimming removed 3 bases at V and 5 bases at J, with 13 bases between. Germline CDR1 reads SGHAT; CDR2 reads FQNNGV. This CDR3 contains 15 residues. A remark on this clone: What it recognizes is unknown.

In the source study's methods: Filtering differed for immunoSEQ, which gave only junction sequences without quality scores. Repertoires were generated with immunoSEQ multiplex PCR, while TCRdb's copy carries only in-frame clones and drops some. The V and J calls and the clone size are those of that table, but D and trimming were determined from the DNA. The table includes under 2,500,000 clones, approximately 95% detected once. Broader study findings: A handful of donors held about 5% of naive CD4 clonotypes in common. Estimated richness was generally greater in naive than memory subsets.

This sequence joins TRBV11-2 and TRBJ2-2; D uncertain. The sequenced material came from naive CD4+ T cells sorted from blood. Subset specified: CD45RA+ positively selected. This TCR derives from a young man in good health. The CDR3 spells CASSLETSRTGELFF. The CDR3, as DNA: TGTGCCAGCAGCTTGGAGACAAGTCGTACCGGGGAGCTGTTTTTT.